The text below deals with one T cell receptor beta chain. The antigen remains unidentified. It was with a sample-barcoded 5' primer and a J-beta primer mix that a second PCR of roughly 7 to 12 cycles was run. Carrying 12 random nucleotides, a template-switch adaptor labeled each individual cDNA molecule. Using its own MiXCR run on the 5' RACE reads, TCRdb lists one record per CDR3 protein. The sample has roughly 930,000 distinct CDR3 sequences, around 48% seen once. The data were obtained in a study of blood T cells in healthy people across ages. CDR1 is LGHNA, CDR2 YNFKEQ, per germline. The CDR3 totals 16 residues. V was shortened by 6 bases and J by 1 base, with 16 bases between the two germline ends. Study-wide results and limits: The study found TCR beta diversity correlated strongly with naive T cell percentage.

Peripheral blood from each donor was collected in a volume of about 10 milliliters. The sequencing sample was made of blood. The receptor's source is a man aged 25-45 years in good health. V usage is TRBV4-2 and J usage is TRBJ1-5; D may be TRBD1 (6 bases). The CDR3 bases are TGTGCCAGCAGTCCTTTTCCGGGGGCGAGCAATCAGCCCCAGCATTTT. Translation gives CASSPFPGASNQPQHF.